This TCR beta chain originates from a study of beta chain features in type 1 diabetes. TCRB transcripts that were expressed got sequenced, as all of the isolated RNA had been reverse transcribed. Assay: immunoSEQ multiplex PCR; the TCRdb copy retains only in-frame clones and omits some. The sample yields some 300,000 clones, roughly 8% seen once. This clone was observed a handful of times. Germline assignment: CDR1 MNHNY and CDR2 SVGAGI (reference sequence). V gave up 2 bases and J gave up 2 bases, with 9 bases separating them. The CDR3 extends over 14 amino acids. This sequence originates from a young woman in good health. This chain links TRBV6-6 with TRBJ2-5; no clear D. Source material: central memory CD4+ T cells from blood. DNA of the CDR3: TGTGCCAGCAGTTACCCCCCTCGGCAAGAGACCCAGTACTTC. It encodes CASSYPPRQETQYF.